These 24 T cell receptor beta chains were all obtained from the same sample, sequenced in a study of blood T cell repertoires in COVID-19. TCRdb's table, derived via immunoSEQ multiplex PCR, lists solely in-frame clones and lacks some. The repertoire holds 55,000 or so clones, with roughly 85% as singletons. The sequenced material came from peripheral blood. The source is a human donor in a cohort sampled during active COVID-19.

The chain carries TRBV19 and TRBJ2-3, with 12 nucleotides matching TRBD2. Germline CDR1 is LNHDA and CDR2 is SQIVND (reference sequence). The CDR3 is 16 residues long. Losses at the gene ends were 4 bases for V and 3 bases for J; bases not matched to a gene: 5. CDR3 bases: TGTGCCAGTAGTACCTTGACTAGCGGGGGTACAGATACGCAGTATTTT. The encoded protein is CASSTLTSGGTDTQYF.

This chain joins TRBV6-2 or TRBV6-3 and TRBJ1-2, with D maybe TRBD1 (6 bases). Germline V gives CDR1 MNHEY, CDR2 SVGEGT. The ends were cut back, 4 bases at V and 4 bases at J, with 13 bases in the middle. There are 14 residues in the CDR3. The DNA of the CDR3 is TGTGCCAGCAGTTCCTGGGGGCGAGGCTATGGCTACACCTTC. It codes for CASSSWGRGYGYTF.

The chain is built from TRBV2 and TRBJ2-7, with 9 bases fitting TRBD1. The germline CDR1 and CDR2 sequences are SNHLY and FYNNEI. J lost 2 bases, V lost 8 bases, and 7 bases had no gene match. The CDR3 extends over 14 amino acids. The CDR3 sequence is CASDLQGATYEQYF. DNA for the CDR3: TGTGCCAGCGACCTACAGGGGGCTACCTACGAGCAGTACTTC.

This clone turned up a few times. The chain is built from TRBV7-3 and TRBJ1-2; TRBD1 aligns across 8 bases. The J segment lost 7 bases and the V segment lost 5 bases, leaving 9 bases of the junction unmatched. CDR1 SGHTA and CDR2 FQGTGA come from the germline V gene. The CDR3 contains 14 residues. CDR3 bases: TGTGCCAGCAGCCCCCGAGGACAGGGCACTGGCTACACCTTC. This sequence encodes CASSPRGQGTGYTF.

CDR3 sequence (DNA): TGTGCCAGCTCACCGTCGGCAGGCCGCTCTGGGGCCAACGTCCTGACTTTC. It codes for CASSPSAGRSGANVLTF. J is TRBJ2-6 and V is TRBV18, with unresolved D. CDR1 is KGHSH, CDR2 LQKENI, per germline. The germline V and J ends were trimmed by 3 bases and 0 bases, with 12 bases remaining between them. This CDR3 region has 17 residues.

The V gene is TRBV7-9, the J gene TRBJ1-6, with D maybe TRBD1 (5 bases). The CDR3 runs to 14 residues. In germline, CDR1 is SEHNR, CDR2 FQNEAQ (reference sequence). V lost 3 bases and J lost 7, with 10 bases in between. The CDR3 reads CASSFLTDNSPLHF. The CDR3 DNA sequence: TGTGCCAGCAGCTTTTTGACAGACAATTCACCCCTCCACTTT.

The genes are TRBV5-6 and TRBJ2-2, with D tentatively TRBD1 (6 bases). The CDR3 length is 17 residues. CDR1 and CDR2 from the germline V gene are SGHDT and YYEEEE. Trimming pared 0 bases from V and 1 base from J, leaving 13 bases between. The CDR3, as DNA: TGTGCCAGCAGCTTGGTTGGGCAGGGGCTGAACACCGGGGAGCTGTTTTTT. It encodes CASSLVGQGLNTGELFF.

In regard to this clone: The limits of the CDR3 on the DNA are not certain, so only TCRdb's listed CDR3 is given. This sequence joins TRBV21-1 and TRBJ2-1; TRBD2 reflects the table's D call only, with no check against the DNA. TRBV21-1 is described as a pseudogene. With termini counted, the CDR3 has 16 amino acids. The CDR3 region is CASSKPYFCSYNEQFF.

This chain connects TRBV7-2 to TRBJ2-3, with D perhaps TRBD1 (5 bases). CDR1 and CDR2 (germline): SGHTA, FQGNSA. The CDR3 is 15 amino acids. Trimming shortened V by 2 bases and J by 2 bases, and 11 bases separated the two germline ends. As DNA, the CDR3 is TGTGCCAGCAGCTTATTGGTGGGGCTCACAGATACGCAGTATTTT. It codes for CASSLLVGLTDTQYF. The whole variable domain, remainder taken from reference TRBV7-2 and TRBJ2-3, is GAGVSQSPSNKVTEKGKDVELRCDPISGHTALYWYRQSLGQGLEFLIYFQGNSAPDKSGLPSDRFSAERTGGSVSTLTIQRTQQEDSAVYLCASSLLVGLTDTQYFGPGTRLTVL.

This chain connects TRBV21-1 to TRBJ1-2. TRBV21-1 is designated a pseudogene. The CDR3 covers 14 residues. The CDR3 coding sequence is TGTGCCAGCAGTAAGCCGGGGGGAAGAGGTGGCTACACCTTC. Translating gives CASSKPGGRGGYTF.

V is TRBV28 and J is TRBJ1-6, with 9 bases identical to TRBD1. V shed 6 bases, J shed 8 bases, and the junction held 17 bases outside the gene matches. The CDR3 consists of 18 residues. Per the germline V gene, CDR1 is MDHEN and CDR2 is SYDVKM. The CDR3 nucleotides are TGTGCCAGCAGACATCCGGGACAGGGCGTTTTAAGGGATTCACCCCTCCACTTT. This translates into CASRHPGQGVLRDSPLHF.

The count of this clone is one. The CDR3 loop is CASTGTGVLNIQYF. DNA of the CDR3: TGTGCCAGCACCGGGACAGGGGTATTAAACATTCAGTACTTC. The gene calls are TRBV27 and TRBJ2-4; 10 bases are a match to TRBD1. Per the germline V gene, CDR1 is MNHEY and CDR2 is SMNVEV (reference sequence). Trimming at V came to 7 bases and at J to 6 bases, leaving 6 bases not matched to a gene. This CDR3 is built from 14 residues.

This chain connects TRBV7-8 to TRBJ1-1; D possibly corresponds to TRBD1 (6 bases). The CDR3 is 15 residues long. Trimming left V 5 bases short and J 4 bases short, with 17 bases between. CDR1 and CDR2 from the germline V gene are SGHVS and FQNEAQ. The CDR3 DNA sequence: TGTGCCAGCAGCCCCAGCCGGCAGGGGATCACTGAAGCTTTCTTT. Translating gives CASSPSRQGITEAFF.

V is TRBV29-1 and J is TRBJ2-3; 7 bases match TRBD1. The CDR3 is 15 residues long. Germline CDR1 reads SQVTM; CDR2 reads ANQGSEA. The V segment lost 1 base and the J segment 2 bases; nucleotides outside the gene matches: 6. CDR3 residues: CSVEGAGGVTDTQYF. The CDR3 DNA sequence: TGCAGCGTTGAAGGGGCAGGGGGTGTCACAGATACGCAGTATTTT.

This chain connects TRBV24-1 to TRBJ1-2; 7 nucleotides align to TRBD1. CDR1 is KGHDR, CDR2 SFDVKD, per germline. There are 13 residues in the CDR3. V lost 7 bases and J lost 4; bases outside the gene matches: 5. DNA of the CDR3: TGTGCCACCAGCGACGGGACAGTCTATGGCTACACCTTC. Translation gives CATSDGTVYGYTF.

This chain uses TRBV5-1 with TRBJ1-4; D unclear. This CDR3 is 13 amino acids long. The germline V gene has CDR1 SGHRS and CDR2 YFSETQ. V was shortened by 0 bases and J by 10 bases, with 10 bases between the two germline ends. The DNA for the CDR3 is TGCGCCAGCAGCTTGGAGTCTCGGGGAAAACTGTTTTTT. This sequence encodes CASSLESRGKLFF.

The chain's CDR3 is CATSGGQGAYNEQFF. CDR3 coding DNA: TGTGCCACCAGTGGGGGACAGGGGGCGTACAATGAGCAGTTCTTC. The rearrangement joins TRBV24-1 to TRBJ2-1; 12 bases are shared with TRBD1. Germline V lookup: CDR1 KGHDR, CDR2 SFDVKD. V gave up 5 bases and J gave up 4 bases; unmatched junction bases: 2. The length of the CDR3 is 15 residues.

The chain recombines TRBV6-2 or TRBV6-3 with TRBJ2-2, with 14 bases that match TRBD2. The length of the CDR3 is 17 residues. Germline lookup yields CDR1 MNHEY and CDR2 SVGEGT. The V and J ends lost 6 bases and 6 bases, in that order; junction bases with no gene match: 9. CDR3 DNA: TGTGCCAGCAGCCCTAGGACTAGCGGGAGGTGGCCCGGGGAGCTGTTTTTT. Its protein is CASSPRTSGRWPGELFF.

The genes are TRBV30 and TRBJ1-5; D remains ambiguous. Germline V gives CDR1 GTSNPN, CDR2 SVGIG (reference sequence). V lost 2 bases and J lost 5, with 16 bases in between. CDR3 size: 15 residues. The CDR3 loop reads CAWSQLAGFDQPQHF. CDR3 sequence (DNA): TGTGCCTGGAGTCAATTGGCAGGCTTTGATCAGCCCCAGCATTTT.

This clone was detected only a few times. The chain is built from TRBV3-1 (or the pseudogene TRBV3-2) and TRBJ1-1; D perhaps matches TRBD1 (6 bases). Germline V lookup: CDR1 LGHDT, CDR2 YNNKEL (reference sequence). The V and J ends lost 0 bases and 6 bases respectively, with 14 bases between them. The CDR3 is made up of 15 amino acids. The CDR3 here is CASSQEQGIEAEAFF. For the CDR3, the DNA is TGTGCCAGCAGCCAAGAGCAGGGGATAGAGGCTGAAGCTTTCTTT.

The rearrangement links TRBV30 to TRBJ1-1, with D tentatively TRBD1 (6 bases). Germline lookup yields CDR1 GTSNPN and CDR2 SVGIG (reference sequence). CDR3 length equals 13 residues. V lost 2 bases, J lost 2 bases, and 9 bases lay in between. The CDR3: CAWSPDSNTEAFF. In DNA form, the CDR3 reads TGTGCCTGGAGTCCGGACAGCAACACTGAAGCTTTCTTT.

V usage is TRBV29-1 and J usage is TRBJ1-1; TRBD1 aligns across 7 bases. The germline V gene has CDR1 SQVTM and CDR2 ANQGSEA. The CDR3 consists of 14 residues. Unmatched junction bases numbered 4, after V lost 0 bases and J lost 3 bases. CDR3 region: CSVEDGGGYTEAFF. For the CDR3, the DNA is TGCAGCGTTGAAGATGGAGGGGGCTACACTGAAGCTTTCTTT.

The CDR3: CACSRGSGTDTQYF. The CDR3 DNA is TGTGCCTGCTCCCGGGGTTCTGGCACAGATACGCAGTATTTT. The chain couples TRBV3-1 (or the pseudogene TRBV3-2) to TRBJ2-3, with D perhaps matching TRBD2 (5 bases). The CDR3 has 14 amino acids. V was clipped by 11 bases and J by 1 base, with 16 bases between them. Germline V CDR1 and CDR2: LGHDT, YNNKEL (reference sequence).

This chain joins TRBV5-4 and TRBJ2-7; 7 bases align to TRBD1. The V gene end was trimmed by 1 base and the J gene end by 7 bases; junction bases not matched to a gene: 8. CDR1 SGHNT and CDR2 YYREEE come from the germline V gene (reference sequence). CDR3 size: 14 residues. The CDR3 reads CASSLRGRLGEQYF. Here the CDR3 DNA reads TGTGCCAGCAGCTTGAGGGGGCGATTAGGTGAGCAGTACTTC.